The text below deals with one TCR beta chain. The specificity of this receptor is unknown. One base away there is no much larger clone; base qualities are not given. The data belong to a study of T cell changes during pregnancy in multiple sclerosis (dated by TCRdb to the late 2010s). As for the study more broadly: In women with multiple sclerosis, the researchers looked at how the T cell repertoire shifted as pregnancy progressed.

The method was the immunoSEQ multiplex PCR assay. The clones in this table, taken by TCRdb from immuneACCESS, are in-frame only. Not every clone is retained; where verified, under half of the shortfall comes from an unresolved V gene, and the cause of the rest is unknown. A total of approximately 100,000 clones appear in this sample, 94% of them only once. Jointly, the top ten make up over 0.7% of the sample. CDR1 is given as SGDLS and CDR2 as YYNGEE, both from the germline V gene. The CDR3 starts with the cysteine, ends with the phenylalanine, and has 14 residues. The sequence is cut down to CDR3 DNA, 42 bases in frame from base 1. Compared with germline, V lacks 2 bases and J lacks 4 bases; bases without a gene match: 2.

This chain is built from TRBV9 and TRBJ2-3, and TRBD1 matches 9 of the central bases. This TCR was recovered from a female donor with multiple sclerosis, enrolled in a pregnancy study. The starting material was peripheral blood, obtained before pregnancy. The encoded CDR3 is CASSVWTGADTQYF. The DNA sequence is given as TGTGCCAGCAGCGTTTGGACAGGGGCAGATACGCAGTATTTT.